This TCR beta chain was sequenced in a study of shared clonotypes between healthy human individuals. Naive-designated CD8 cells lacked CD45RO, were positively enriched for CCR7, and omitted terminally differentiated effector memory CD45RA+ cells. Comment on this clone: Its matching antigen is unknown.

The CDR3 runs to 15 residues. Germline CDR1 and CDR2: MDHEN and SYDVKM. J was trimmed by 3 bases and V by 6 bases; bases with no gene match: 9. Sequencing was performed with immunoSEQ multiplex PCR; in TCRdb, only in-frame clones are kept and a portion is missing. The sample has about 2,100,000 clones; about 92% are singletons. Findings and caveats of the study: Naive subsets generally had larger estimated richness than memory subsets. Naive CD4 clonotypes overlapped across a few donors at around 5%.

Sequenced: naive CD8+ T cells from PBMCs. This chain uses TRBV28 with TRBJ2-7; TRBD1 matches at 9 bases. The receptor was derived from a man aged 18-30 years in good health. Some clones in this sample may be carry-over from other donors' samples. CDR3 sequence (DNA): TGTGCCAGCAGGTTACAGGGGGCCTTGATCTACGAGCAGTACTTC. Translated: CASRLQGALIYEQYF.